This record concerns one TCR beta chain sequence. Its antigen is unknown. Per-base quality was not reported, and no clone a single base away is much larger than it. This entry comes from a study of human T cells and chemical hapten exposure (dated by TCRdb to about 2021). Turning to the overall study: For sensitization, 2% DPC in acetone was applied to a roughly 2 cm by roughly 2 cm area of upper inner arm skin. Throughout the study period of approximately 23 weeks, patients also received therapeutic DPC doses to the scalp every week. Patch testing was performed on the upper back with Finn chambers containing 0.01% DPC, and the patch tests were scored after 6 days according to International Contact Dermatitis Research Group standards. The patient cohort, mostly female, included alopecia areata with under or over 50% scalp involvement, alopecia totalis and alopecia universalis. Libraries were pooled for sequencing, and per-sample TCR yields varied mainly because of small differences in library volumes within the pool. This study followed changes in the peripheral blood TCR repertoire in vivo during primary and secondary sensitization of alopecia patients to the hapten diphenylcyclopropenone (DPC). Patient blood was sampled pre-sensitization (week 0) and at 2, 6 and about 24 weeks after DPC sensitization. Blood for TCR sequencing was provided by twenty-nine alopecia patients at one to four time points (pre-sensitization, 2, 6 and 24 weeks).

Broader findings and caveats from the paper: All patients had alopecia, a presumed autoimmune disease, so their immune response might differ from that of healthy individuals. Repeated subsampling changed both the strength of the expansion versus patch-test correlation and the threshold at which the correlation became significant. Expanded TCRs formed significantly more large CDR3 similarity clusters than pre-sensitization or healthy control sets, consistent with antigen-driven responses. The number of TCRs above 1 in 1000 frequency did not change with DPC sensitization; there was no evidence of global repertoire structure alterations. Patch test score correlated positively with the number of PT1 expanded TCRs, reaching significance at thresholds 8, 16 and 32 but not at 4.

Libraries were prepared through RACE. The sequencer listed for this sample is NextSeq 500. During library preparation, unique molecular identifiers were attached to individual cDNA molecules so that TCRs could be counted in a quantitative, reproducible way. For every blood RNA sample, sequencing covered both the TCR alpha and TCR beta chains. On the authors' methods: The median number of TCRs per sample was 95,638, ranging from about 20,000 to 750,000. The Decombinator software suite was used to annotate the V, J and CDR3 of the TCR reads. For PS versus PT1 abundance plots, all samples were subsampled to the same number of TCRs (28,000). TCRs were defined as expanded if absent before sensitization and observed at least eight times at the 2-week time point. Using fastp at Q25 and MiXCR, TCRdb reprocessed the public reads and kept productive beta chains. Entries are consolidated by CDR3 protein sequence, retaining the most common genes and DNA. The V and J calls here are based on TCRdb, not the publication. This sample holds tens of thousands of distinct CDR3 sequences; approximately 10% were observed only once. The ten most abundant clones make up around 6.8% of the sample.

In light of the paper, this sample's time point label describes: patch test 2, 6 weeks after DPC sensitization. The treatment or condition label on this specimen signifies: therapeutic diphenylcyclopropenone sensitization with weekly scalp DPC. Blood at each patch-test visit was drawn before the patch test was applied. Patients were considered eligible if aged 18 to 70, diagnosed with alopecia and deemed suitable for DPC therapy, and patients were excluded if pregnant. Unfractionated whole blood was collected in Tempus Blood RNA tubes, and total RNA was extracted from that blood. From the germline V gene (reference sequence), CDR1 is SGHKS and CDR2 is YYEKEE. Its CDR3 holds 15 amino acids, cysteine through phenylalanine. CDR3 DNA is the only sequence kept; it has 45 bases, read in frame from the first base. The junction carries 7 bases between V and J, which are trimmed by 1 base and 0 bases respectively.

The receptor was derived from a woman aged 50 to 60 with alopecia areata. Some clones in this sample may be carry-over from other donors' samples. The starting material was whole blood, obtained in connection with sensitization to the hapten diphenylcyclopropenone (DPC). This chain joins TRBV5-5 to TRBJ2-2; the D segment cannot be called with confidence. CDR3 sequence: CASSLQAPNTGELFF. Here is the DNA: TGTGCCAGCAGCTTGCAGGCACCGAACACCGGGGAGCTGTTTTTT.